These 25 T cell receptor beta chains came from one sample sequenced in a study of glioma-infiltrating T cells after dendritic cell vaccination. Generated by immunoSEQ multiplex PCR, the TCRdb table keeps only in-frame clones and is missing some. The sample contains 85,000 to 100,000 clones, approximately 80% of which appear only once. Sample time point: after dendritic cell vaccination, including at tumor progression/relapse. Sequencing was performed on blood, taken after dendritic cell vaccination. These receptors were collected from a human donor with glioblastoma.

CDR3 in amino acids: CATSRDRAKETQYF. The CDR3 DNA reads as TGTGCCACCAGCAGAGATCGAGCAAAAGAGACCCAGTACTTC. The J gene is TRBJ2-5, the V gene TRBV15; D is unresolved. The CDR3 has 14 residues. Germline CDR1 is LNHNV and CDR2 is YYDKDF (reference sequence). Trimming cost V 0 bases and J 3 bases, with 8 bases left between them.

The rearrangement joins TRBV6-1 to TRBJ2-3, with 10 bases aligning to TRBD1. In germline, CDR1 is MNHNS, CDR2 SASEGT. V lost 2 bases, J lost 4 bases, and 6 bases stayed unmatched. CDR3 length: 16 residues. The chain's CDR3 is CASSERGTGEPDTQYF. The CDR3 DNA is TGTGCCAGCAGTGAAAGAGGGACAGGGGAGCCAGATACGCAGTATTTT.

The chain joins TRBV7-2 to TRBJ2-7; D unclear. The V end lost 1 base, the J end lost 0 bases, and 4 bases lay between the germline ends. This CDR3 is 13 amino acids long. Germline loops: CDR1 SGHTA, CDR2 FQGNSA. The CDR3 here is CASSLESSYEQYF. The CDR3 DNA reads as TGTGCCAGCAGCTTAGAGAGCTCCTACGAGCAGTACTTC. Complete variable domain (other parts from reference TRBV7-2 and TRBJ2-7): GAGVSQSPSNKVTEKGKDVELRCDPISGHTALYWYRQSLGQGLEFLIYFQGNSAPDKSGLPSDRFSAERTGGSVSTLTIQRTQQEDSAVYLCASSLESSYEQYFGPGTRLTVT.

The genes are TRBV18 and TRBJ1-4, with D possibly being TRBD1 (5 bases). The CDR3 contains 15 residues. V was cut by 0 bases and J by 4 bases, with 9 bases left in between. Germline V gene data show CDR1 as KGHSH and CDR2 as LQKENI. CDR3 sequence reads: CASSPPGQDNEKLFF. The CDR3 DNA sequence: TGTGCCAGCTCACCACCGGGGCAGGATAATGAAAAACTGTTTTTT.

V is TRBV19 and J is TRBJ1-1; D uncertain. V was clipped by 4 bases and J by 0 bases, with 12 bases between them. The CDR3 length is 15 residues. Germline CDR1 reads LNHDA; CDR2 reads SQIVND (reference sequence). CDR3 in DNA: TGTGCCAGTAGTAAGGCGTCCACTATGAACACTGAAGCTTTCTTT. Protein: CASSKASTMNTEAFF. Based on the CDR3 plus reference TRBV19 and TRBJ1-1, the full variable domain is DGGITQSPKYLFRKEGQNVTLSCEQNLNHDAMYWYRQDPGQGLRLIYYSQIVNDFQKGDIAEGYSVSREKKESFPLTVTSAQKNPTAFYLCASSKASTMNTEAFFGQGTRLTVV.

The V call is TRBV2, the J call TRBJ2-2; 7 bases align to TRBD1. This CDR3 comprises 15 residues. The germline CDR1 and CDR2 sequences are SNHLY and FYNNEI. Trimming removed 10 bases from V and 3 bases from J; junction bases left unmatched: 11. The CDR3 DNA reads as TGTGCCATCCAGAGAAGGGGGCGCGACACCGGGGAGCTGTTTTTT. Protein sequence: CAIQRRGRDTGELFF.

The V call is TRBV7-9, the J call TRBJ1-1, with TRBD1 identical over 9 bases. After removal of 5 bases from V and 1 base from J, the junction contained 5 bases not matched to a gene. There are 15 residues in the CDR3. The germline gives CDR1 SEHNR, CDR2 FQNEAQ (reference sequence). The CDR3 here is CASSPSDRGNTEAFF. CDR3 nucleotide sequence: TGTGCCAGCAGCCCTTCGGACAGGGGGAACACTGAAGCTTTCTTT.

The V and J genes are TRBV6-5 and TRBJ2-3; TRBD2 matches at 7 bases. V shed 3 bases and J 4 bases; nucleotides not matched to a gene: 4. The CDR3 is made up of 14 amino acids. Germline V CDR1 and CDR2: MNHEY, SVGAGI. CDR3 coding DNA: TGTGCCAGCAGTTATTGGGGGGGACCAGATACGCAGTATTTT. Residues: CASSYWGGPDTQYF.

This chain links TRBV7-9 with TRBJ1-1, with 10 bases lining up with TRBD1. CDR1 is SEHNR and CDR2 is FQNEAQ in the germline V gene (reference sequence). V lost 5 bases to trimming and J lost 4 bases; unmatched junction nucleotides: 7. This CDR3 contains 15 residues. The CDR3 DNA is TGTGCCAGCAGCAGGGAGACAGGGGGCTCCACTGAAGCTTTCTTT. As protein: CASSRETGGSTEAFF.

CDR3: CASSEANRGGREQFF. In DNA, the CDR3 is TGTGCCAGCAGTGAAGCGAACAGGGGAGGAAGGGAGCAGTTCTTC. The V call is TRBV6-1, the J call TRBJ2-1; D is possibly TRBD1 (7 bases). The CDR3 is 15 residues long. Per the germline V gene, CDR1 is MNHNS and CDR2 is SASEGT. The V end was cut by 0 bases, the J end by 10 bases, with 16 bases between.

The CDR3 nucleotides read TGTGCCAGCAGTGAAATAGTGGGGGGTATGACCCAGCATTTT. This sequence encodes CASSEIVGGMTQHF. This sequence joins TRBV2 and TRBJ1-5; possibly TRBD1 for D (5 bases). V was clipped by 2 bases and J by 11 bases, with 16 bases between them. Germline CDR1 and CDR2: SNHLY and FYNNEI. The CDR3 contains 14 residues.

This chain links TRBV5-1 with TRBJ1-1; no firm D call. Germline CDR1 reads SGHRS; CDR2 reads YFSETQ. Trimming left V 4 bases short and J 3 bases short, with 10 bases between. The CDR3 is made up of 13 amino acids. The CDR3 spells CASSPLGHTEAFF. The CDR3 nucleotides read TGCGCCAGCAGCCCTCTAGGCCACACTGAAGCTTTCTTT.

This CDR3 reads CASSAQGAYGYTF. DNA for the CDR3: TGCGCCAGCAGCGCACAGGGGGCCTATGGCTACACCTTC. The chain combines TRBV5-1 with TRBJ1-2; 9 bases are shared with TRBD1. CDR3 length equals 13 residues. Losses at the gene ends were 4 bases for V and 4 bases for J; bases not matched to a gene: 2. Germline CDR1 is SGHRS and CDR2 is YFSETQ. Together with reference TRBV5-1 and TRBJ1-2, the CDR3 gives the full variable domain: KAGVTQTPRYLIKTRGQQVTLSCSPISGHRSVSWYQQTPGQGLQFLFEYFSETQRNKGNFPGRFSGRQFSNSRSEMNVSTLELGDSALYLCASSAQGAYGYTFGSGTRLTVV.

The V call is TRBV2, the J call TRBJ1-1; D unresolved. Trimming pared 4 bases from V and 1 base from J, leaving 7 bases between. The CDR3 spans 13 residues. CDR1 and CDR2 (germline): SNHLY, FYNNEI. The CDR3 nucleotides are TGTGCCAGCAGTGGGGAGTCGAACACTGAAGCTTTCTTT. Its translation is CASSGESNTEAFF.

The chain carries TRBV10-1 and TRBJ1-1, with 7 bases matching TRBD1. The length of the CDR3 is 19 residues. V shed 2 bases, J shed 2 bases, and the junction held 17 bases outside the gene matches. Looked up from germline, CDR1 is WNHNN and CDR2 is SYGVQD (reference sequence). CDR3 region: CASSEPPPPPRQGNTEAFF. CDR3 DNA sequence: TGCGCCAGCAGTGAGCCCCCACCCCCCCCTAGACAGGGAAACACTGAAGCTTTCTTT.

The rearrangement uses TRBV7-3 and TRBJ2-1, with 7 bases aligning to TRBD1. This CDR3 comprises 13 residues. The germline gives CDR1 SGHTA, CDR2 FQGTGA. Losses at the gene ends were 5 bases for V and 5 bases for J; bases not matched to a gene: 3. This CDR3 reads CASSADRNNEQFF. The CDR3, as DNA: TGTGCCAGCAGCGCGGACAGGAACAATGAGCAGTTCTTC.

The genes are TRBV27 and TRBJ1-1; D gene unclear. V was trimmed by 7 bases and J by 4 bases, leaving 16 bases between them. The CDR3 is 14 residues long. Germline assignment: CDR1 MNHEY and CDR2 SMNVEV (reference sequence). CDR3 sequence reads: CASTPSGAGTEAFF. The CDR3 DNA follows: TGTGCCAGCACCCCCTCCGGAGCGGGCACTGAAGCTTTCTTT.

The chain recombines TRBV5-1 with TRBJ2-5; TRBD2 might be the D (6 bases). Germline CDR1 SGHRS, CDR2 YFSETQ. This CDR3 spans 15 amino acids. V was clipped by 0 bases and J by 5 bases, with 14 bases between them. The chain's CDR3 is CASSLAGTREETQYF. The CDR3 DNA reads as TGCGCCAGCAGCTTGGCGGGGACTCGAGAGGAGACCCAGTACTTC.

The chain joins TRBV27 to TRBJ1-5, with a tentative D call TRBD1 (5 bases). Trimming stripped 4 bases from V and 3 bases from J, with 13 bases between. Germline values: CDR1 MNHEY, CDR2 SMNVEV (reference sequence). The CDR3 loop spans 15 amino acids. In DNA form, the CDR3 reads TGTGCCAGCAGTTCGTCCGACAGACTCAATCAGCCCCAGCATTTT. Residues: CASSSSDRLNQPQHF.

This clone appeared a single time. The CDR3 bases are TGTGCCAGCAAAGCAGGGTTTGCGACTGAAGCTTTCTTT. As protein: CASKAGFATEAFF. V usage is TRBV2 and J usage is TRBJ1-1, with D possibly being TRBD1 (5 bases). V lost 7 bases to trimming and J lost 5 bases, with 14 bases between them. Germline CDR1 and CDR2: SNHLY and FYNNEI. This CDR3 has 13 amino acids.

As DNA, the CDR3 is TGTGCCAGCAGTGACTCTCCACTTAGTCGGAATGAGCAGTTCTTC. Translation gives CASSDSPLSRNEQFF. The chain uses TRBV6-4 and TRBJ2-1; unclear D gene. Germline V gene lookup returns CDR1 MRHNA and CDR2 SNTAGT. V gave up 0 bases and J gave up 7 bases, with 13 bases separating them. This CDR3 has 15 residues.

This CDR3 is CASSLDRLILHF. The CDR3 DNA reads TGCGCCAGCAGCTTGGACAGGTTAATCCTCCACTTT. The chain joins TRBV5-1 to TRBJ1-6, with D possibly being TRBD1 (5 bases). CDR3 length: 12 amino acids. Germline values: CDR1 SGHRS, CDR2 YFSETQ. The V gene lost 0 bases and the J gene lost 15 bases, with 10 bases spanning the gap.

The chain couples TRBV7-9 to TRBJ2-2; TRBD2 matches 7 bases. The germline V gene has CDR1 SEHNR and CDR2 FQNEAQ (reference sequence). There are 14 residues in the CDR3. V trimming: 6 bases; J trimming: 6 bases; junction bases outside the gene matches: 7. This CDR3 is CASRNSGDPGELFF. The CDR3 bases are TGTGCCAGCAGGAACAGCGGGGATCCCGGGGAGCTGTTTTTT.

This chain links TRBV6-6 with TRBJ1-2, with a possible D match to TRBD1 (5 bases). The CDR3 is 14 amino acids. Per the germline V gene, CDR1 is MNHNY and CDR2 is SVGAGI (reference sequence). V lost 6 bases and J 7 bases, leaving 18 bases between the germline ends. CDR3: CASSPGRDGGGYTF. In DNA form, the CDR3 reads TGTGCCAGCAGCCCCGGGAGGGATGGGGGTGGCTACACCTTC.

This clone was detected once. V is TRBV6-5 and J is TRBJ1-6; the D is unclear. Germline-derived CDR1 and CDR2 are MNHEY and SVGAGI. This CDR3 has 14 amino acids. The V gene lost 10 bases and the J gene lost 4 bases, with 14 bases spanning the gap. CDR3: CATADPTYNSPLHF. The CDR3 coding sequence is TGTGCCACCGCGGATCCCACTTATAATTCACCCCTCCACTTT.